The source of this T cell receptor beta chain is a study of technical replicates of blood from a few donors (dated by TCRdb to about 2017). The germline V gene (reference sequence) gives CDR1 as LNHDA and CDR2 as SQIVND. The CDR3 has 16 amino acids, counting the end cysteine and phenylalanine. This entry keeps only the CDR3 DNA: 48 bases, framed from base 1. V lost 4 bases and J lost 5 bases, and the count of bases not matched to a germline gene is 11. Library prep was done by the immunoSEQ multiplex PCR assay. TCRdb took over this immuneACCESS table, retaining in-frame rearrangements with V and J assigned. Such tables are incomplete; in checked studies, under half of the missing clones stem from an unresolved V gene, and the remainder is unexplained. This sample comprises around 60,000 clones, about 91% of them detected only once. The top ten clones comprise more than 3.5% of the sample. Points on this clone: The antigen this receptor binds is unknown. There are no base qualities to consult, and no much larger clone falls within one base.

Sequenced input: PBMCs. This TCR came from a human donor in good health. Some clones in this sample may be carry-over from other donors' samples. Here the chain combines TRBV19 and TRBJ2-5; 9 central bases correspond to TRBD2. The nucleotides are TGTGCCAGTAGTACCCGCGGGAGGGCCAGTGAGGAGACCCAGTACTTC. Its translation reads: CASSTRGRASEETQYF.